The rows below give T cell receptor beta chains drawn from one sample of a study of cytomegalovirus exposure and HLA in healthy donors. Only in-frame clones appear in the TCRdb table, and some are missing; sequencing was by immunoSEQ multiplex PCR. The table lists about 190,000 clones, 80% to 85% of them singletons. Sequencing was carried out using PBMCs. These receptors were collected from a man aged 35-49 years in good health and CMV-seropositive. Each CDR3 is given with its conserved first and last residue. The D gene is left open where the match is weak. Some rows have no size entry. The others give once, few or many, or a class for an expanded clone.

J	V	size	D	DNA	CDR3
TRBJ2-5	TRBV5-4	NA	NA	TGTGCCAGCGTAGGGAGGGGGGCAGAGACCCAGTACTTC	CASVGRGAETQYF
TRBJ1-1	TRBV29-1	NA	NA	TGCAGCGTTGACGCCAGGGATGGCACTGAAGCTTTCTTT	CSVDARDGTEAFF
TRBJ1-1	TRBV7-3	NA	NA	TGTGCCAGCAGCGCCGGACTGATGAACACTGAAGCTTTCTTT	CASSAGLMNTEAFF
TRBJ1-3	TRBV15	few	NA	TGTGCCACCAGCACCCCCTTGGGGGGAAGTGGAAACACCATATATTTT	CATSTPLGGSGNTIYF
TRBJ2-1	TRBV5-6	NA	NA	TGTGCCAGCAGCTTTGGTAGTGAGCAGTTCTTC	CASSFGSEQFF
TRBJ1-2	TRBV28	NA	TRBD1	TGTGCCAGCAGTCCGCCGCGGACAGGGTATGGCTACACCTTC	CASSPPRTGYGYTF
TRBJ1-6	TRBV2	NA	TRBD1	TGTGCCACCTTGGACAGGGGTAATTCACCCCTCCACTTT	CATLDRGNSPLHF
TRBJ2-2	TRBV12-5	NA	TRBD2	TGTGCTAGTGGTGAAGCGGGGACCACCGGGGAGCTGTTTTTT	CASGEAGTTGELFF
TRBJ1-2	TRBV29-1	NA	NA	TGCAGCGCCCCCCCCCGGGGGGTTAGGGGCTACACCTTC	CSAPPRGVRGYTF
TRBJ2-1	TRBV19	NA	NA	TGTGCCAGTAGTACGGTGTCCTACAATGAGCAGTTCTTC	CASSTVSYNEQFF
TRBJ2-1	TRBV5-4	NA	TRBD1	TGTGCCAGCAGCGGCGGACAGGGGGTGTACAATGAGCAGTTCTTC	CASSGGQGVYNEQFF
TRBJ2-2	TRBV4-2	few	TRBD2	TGTGCCAGCAGCCAAGATCAACGGGGGGGAAACACCGGGGAGCTGTTTTTT	CASSQDQRGGNTGELFF
TRBJ2-5	TRBV11-2	NA	TRBD1	TGTGCCAGCAGCGTTGGAGACAGGGTCGGAGAGACCCAGTACTTC	CASSVGDRVGETQYF
TRBJ2-3	TRBV12-2	NA	NA	TGTGCAAGTCTCTTCACTAGCAGTCATACGCAGTATTTT	CASLFTSSHTQYF
TRBJ1-3	TRBV5-6	NA	NA	TGTGCCAGCAGCTTGGGTGGCAGGGGAAGGGGAAACACCATATATTTT	CASSLGGRGRGNTIYF
TRBJ1-2	TRBV5-6	once	TRBD1	TGTGCCAGCAGCCTAGGGGACAGGGAAGGGGGCTACACCTTC	CASSLGDREGGYTF
TRBJ2-1	TRBV5-1	NA	TRBD1	TGCGCCAGCAGCTTACGGACAGGGGGCTTGAATGAGCAGTTCTTC	CASSLRTGGLNEQFF
TRBJ2-3	TRBV5-1	once	TRBD1	TGCGCCAGCAGCTTGGTGGGGACAGGGGAAAGAGATACGCAGTATTTT	CASSLVGTGERDTQYF
TRBJ1-6	TRBV2	NA	TRBD1	TGTGCCAGCAGTGGACAGGGGAATTCACCCCTCCACTTT	CASSGQGNSPLHF
TRBJ1-2	TRBV11-2	NA	NA	TGTGCCAGCAGCCCGGGGGGGACTGGCTACACCTTC	CASSPGGTGYTF
TRBJ2-3	TRBV4-3	NA	NA	TGCGCCAGCAGCCAAGTTCAGGGGGGCCGAGATACGCAGTATTTT	CASSQVQGGRDTQYF
TRBJ2-3	TRBV7-3	NA	TRBD2	TGTGCCAGCAGCCCGATAGCGGGGGGCCAAGGCACAGATACGCAGTATTTT	CASSPIAGGQGTDTQYF
TRBJ2-2	TRBV5-8	NA	TRBD1	TGTGCCAGCAGTCACAGGGGCACAAACACCGGGGAGCTGTTTTTT	CASSHRGTNTGELFF
TRBJ1-3	TRBV6-1	few	TRBD1	TGTGCCATCAGTGAGTCGACAGGGCGCTCTGGAAACACCATATATTTT	CAISESTGRSGNTIYF
TRBJ1-1	TRBV27	NA	NA	TGTGCCAGCAGTTTAGAGGGCATCGCCACTGAAGCTTTCTTT	CASSLEGIATEAFF
TRBJ1-5	TRBV7-2	NA	TRBD1	TGTGCCAGCAGCGAAGACAGGGGAAGCAATCAGCCCCAGCATTTT	CASSEDRGSNQPQHF
TRBJ2-3	TRBV28	NA	TRBD2	TGTGCCAGCAGTTTGCCAGCGGGGGACCACAGATACCCGCAGTATTTT	CASSLPAGDHRYPQYF
TRBJ1-2	TRBV28	NA	NA	TGTGCCAGCAGCCCCCAGGGCAAAGGCTACACCTTC	CASSPQGKGYTF
TRBJ2-5	TRBV4-1	NA	TRBD2	TGCGCCAGCAGCCGAAGACTAGCCGGTCTGACAGAGACCCAGTACTTC	CASSRRLAGLTETQYF
TRBJ2-3	TRBV21-1	NA	NA	TGTGCCAGCAGCAAGCGGAACGGACGTCTAGAACGGGGTAGCAATCAGCCCCAGTATTTT	CASSKRNGRLERGSNQPQYF
TRBJ2-7	TRBV9	NA	NA	TGTGCCAGCAGCGTAGGTAAAGGGAGTTACGAGCAGTACTTC	CASSVGKGSYEQYF
TRBJ2-5	TRBV7-9	NA	NA	TGTGCCAGCAGCTTTAAAAGGGGGTGGGCACAAGAGACCCAGTACTTC	CASSFKRGWAQETQYF
TRBJ2-1	TRBV13	NA	TRBD2	TGTGCCAGCAGCGAGGAGCGGGGGGCCTACAATGAGCAGTTCTTC	CASSEERGAYNEQFF
TRBJ2-5	TRBV18	NA	NA	TGTGCCAGCTCAATTCCACAAGAGACCCAGTACTTC	CASSIPQETQYF
TRBJ2-7	TRBV30	few	NA	TGTGCCAGCGCTGCCAGGGGCTACGAGCAGTACTTC	CASAARGYEQYF
TRBJ2-7	TRBV7-2	NA	NA	TGTGCCAGCAGCTTAGGACAGGCGCCTTCCTACGAGCAGTACTTC	CASSLGQAPSYEQYF
TRBJ1-4	TRBV28	NA	NA	TGTGCCACCCACCGGGGGGGGAGGACTAATGAAAAACTGTTTTTT	CATHRGGRTNEKLFF
TRBJ1-6	TRBV5-6	NA	NA	TGTGCCAGCAGCCAAGTAACACCGACTGATTCACCCCTCCACTTT	CASSQVTPTDSPLHF
TRBJ1-2	TRBV5-4	NA	TRBD1	TGTGCCAGCAACGTCAGGGGGCTGGACTATGGCTACACCTTC	CASNVRGLDYGYTF
TRBJ2-5	TRBV7-2	NA	TRBD2	TGTGCCAGCAGCCCAGGATTAGCGGGGGGGCCGGGAGAGACCCAGTACTTC	CASSPGLAGGPGETQYF
TRBJ1-1	TRBV19	NA	NA	TGTGCCAGTAGTGTCGCCGGAGGTGGGACTGAAGCTTTCTTT	CASSVAGGGTEAFF
TRBJ2-3	TRBV5-1	NA	TRBD1	TGCGCCAGCATTAAGGACAGGGGAGGCACAGATACGCAGTATTTT	CASIKDRGGTDTQYF
TRBJ1-5	TRBV30	NA	NA	TGTGCCTGGAGTGGACAGGTTGATCAGCCCCAGCATTTT	CAWSGQVDQPQHF
TRBJ2-1	TRBV7-8	NA	TRBD2	TGTGCCAGCAGCCCACACCCACCGGGGGGGCCATACAATGAGCAGTTCTTC	CASSPHPPGGPYNEQFF